This T cell receptor (beta chain) was retrieved from a study of PD-L1 blockade in urothelial cancer. Overall study: Males with bladder-origin urothelial cancer constituted about nine tenths of the roughly 29 patients. The study's findings and limits: Patients with durable benefit had greater blood expansion of tumor-associated TCR clones 3 weeks into treatment.

This clone was observed once. Its antigen is unknown. V gave up 3 bases and J gave up 0 bases, with 15 bases separating them. Looked up from germline, CDR1 is SGHTA and CDR2 is FQGNSA. The CDR3 sequence is 17 residues long. Spiking each PCR with synthetic TCR analog templates was performed. Libraries were prepared by immunoSEQ multiplex PCR; TCRdb keeps only in-frame clonotypes and omits some of them. Of 38,000 or so clones listed, approximately 86% are singletons. Specified time point: pretreatment peripheral blood. Disease in patients was locally advanced or metastatic urothelial carcinoma. This receptor was obtained from a man older than 75 with urothelial cancer. The V and J genes are TRBV7-2 and TRBJ2-4; D is possibly TRBD1 (6 bases). The sequencing used PBMCs, collected around atezolizumab (anti-PD-L1) treatment. For the CDR3, the DNA is TGTGCCAGCAGCTTCAGAGGACAGTCCTTAGCCAAAAACATTCAGTACTTC. This codes for CASSFRGQSLAKNIQYF.